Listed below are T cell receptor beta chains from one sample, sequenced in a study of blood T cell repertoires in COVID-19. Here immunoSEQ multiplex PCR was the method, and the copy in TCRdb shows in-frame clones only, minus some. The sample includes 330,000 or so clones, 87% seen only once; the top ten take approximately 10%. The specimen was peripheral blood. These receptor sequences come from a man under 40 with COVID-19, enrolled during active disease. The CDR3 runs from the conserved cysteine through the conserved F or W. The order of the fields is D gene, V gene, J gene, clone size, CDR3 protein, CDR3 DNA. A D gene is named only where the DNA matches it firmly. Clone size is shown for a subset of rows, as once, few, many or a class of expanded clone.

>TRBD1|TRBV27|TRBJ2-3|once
CASGDREWFTQYF
TGTGCCAGCGGAGACAGGGAATGGTTTACGCAGTATTTT
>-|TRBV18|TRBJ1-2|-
CASSPQRPRDYGYTF
TGTGCCAGCTCACCACAGAGGCCCCGGGACTATGGCTACACCTTC
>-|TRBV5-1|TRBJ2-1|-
CASSLEGGNSYNEQFF
TGCGCCAGCAGCTTGGAGGGCGGGAACTCTTACAATGAGCAGTTCTTC
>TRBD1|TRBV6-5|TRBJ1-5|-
CASRTGGGGQPQHF
TGTGCCAGCAGGACAGGGGGCGGTGGGCAGCCCCAGCATTTT
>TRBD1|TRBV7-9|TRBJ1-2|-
CASSPGGYGYTF
TGTGCCAGCAGCCCAGGGGGATACGGCTACACCTTC
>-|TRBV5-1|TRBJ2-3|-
CASSALGGTDTQYF
TGCGCCAGCAGCGCACTCGGGGGCACAGATACGCAGTATTTT
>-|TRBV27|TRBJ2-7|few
CASGARNTYEQYF
TGTGCCAGCGGGGCCAGGAACACCTACGAGCAGTACTTC
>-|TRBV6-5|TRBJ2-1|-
CASSYSRANEQFF
TGTGCCAGCAGTTACTCCCGAGCCAATGAGCAGTTCTTC
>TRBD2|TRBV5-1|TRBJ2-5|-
CASRPGLAGGSAETQYF
TGCGCCAGCAGGCCGGGACTAGCGGGGGGATCGGCGGAGACCCAGTACTTC
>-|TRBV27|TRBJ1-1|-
CASTDRGQQAFF
TGTGCCAGCACCGACAGAGGACAGCAAGCTTTCTTT
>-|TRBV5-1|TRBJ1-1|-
CASSLAGGAGTEAFF
TGCGCCAGCAGCTTGGCCGGGGGGGCCGGGACTGAAGCTTTCTTT
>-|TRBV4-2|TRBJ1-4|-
CASSQDSLGSLNEKLFF
TGTGCCAGCAGCCAAGATAGTCTAGGGAGTTTGAATGAAAAACTGTTTTTT
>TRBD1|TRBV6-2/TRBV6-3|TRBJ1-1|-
CASSYKGQGVTEAFF
TGTGCCAGCAGTTACAAGGGACAGGGAGTCACTGAAGCTTTCTTT
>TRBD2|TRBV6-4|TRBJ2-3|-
CASSSLSGGATDTQYF
TGTGCCAGCAGCTCCCTCAGCGGGGGGGCCACAGATACGCAGTATTTT
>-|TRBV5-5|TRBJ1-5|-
CASSLVSNQPQHF
TGTGCCAGCAGCTTGGTAAGCAATCAGCCCCAGCATTTT
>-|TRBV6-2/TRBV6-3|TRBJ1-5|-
CASSYSSTGMANQPQHF
TGTGCCAGCAGTTACTCGAGTACAGGGATGGCCAATCAGCCCCAGCATTTT
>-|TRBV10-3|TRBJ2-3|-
CAISRPQGGVVDTQYF
TGTGCCATCAGCCGGCCACAGGGGGGGGTTGTGGATACGCAGTATTTT
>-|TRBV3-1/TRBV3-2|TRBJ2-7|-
CASSYLRGREQYF
TGTGCCAGCAGCTACCTGCGGGGGCGGGAGCAGTACTTC
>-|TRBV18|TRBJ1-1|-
CASSPRDSNRGAFF
TGTGCCAGCTCACCCCGGGACTCAAACCGAGGGGCTTTCTTT
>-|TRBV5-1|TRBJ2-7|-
CASSLRQDPSHDYDEQYF
TGCGCCAGCAGCTTGCGGCAGGACCCCTCACACGACTACGACGAGCAGTACTTC
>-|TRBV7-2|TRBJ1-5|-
CASSLKGGGNQPQHF
TGTGCCAGCAGCTTAAAGGGGGGGGGCAATCAGCCCCAGCATTTT
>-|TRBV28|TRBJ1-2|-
CASSFSEDYGYTF
TGTGCCAGCAGTTTTTCAGAGGACTATGGCTACACCTTC
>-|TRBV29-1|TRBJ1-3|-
CSVAGTAGNTIYF
TGCAGCGTCGCCGGGACTGCTGGAAACACCATATATTTT
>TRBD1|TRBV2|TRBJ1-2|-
CASSEPGQDPYGYTF
TGTGCCAGCAGTGAACCCGGACAGGATCCCTATGGCTACACCTTC
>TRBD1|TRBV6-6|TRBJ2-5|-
CASSGPGQAYF
TGTGCCAGCAGTGGTCCGGGACAGGCGTACTTC
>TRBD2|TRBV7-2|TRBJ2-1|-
CASSLYRLAGGDNEQFF
TGTGCCAGCAGCTTATATCGACTAGCGGGGGGGGACAATGAGCAGTTCTTC
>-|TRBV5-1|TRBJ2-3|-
CASDEGRGGGTQYF
TGCGCCAGCGACGAGGGGCGGGGTGGCGGTACGCAGTATTTT
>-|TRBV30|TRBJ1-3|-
CAWRRGSGNTIYF
TGTGCCTGGAGAAGGGGCTCTGGAAACACCATATATTTT
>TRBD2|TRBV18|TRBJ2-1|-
CASSPAGGRYDNEQFF
TGTGCCAGCTCACCAGCGGGGGGGCGGTACGACAATGAGCAGTTCTTC
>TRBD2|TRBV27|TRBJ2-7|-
CASSSPSGGAWEQYF
TGTGCCAGCAGTTCCCCTAGCGGGGGGGCGTGGGAGCAGTACTTC
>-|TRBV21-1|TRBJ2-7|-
CASSKGRDRTSYEQYF
TGTGCCAGCAGCAAAGGGCGAGACAGGACCTCCTACGAGCAGTACTTC
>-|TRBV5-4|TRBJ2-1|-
CASSPPPGGDYNEQFF
TGTGCCAGCAGCCCACCTCCCGGGGGAGATTACAATGAGCAGTTCTTC
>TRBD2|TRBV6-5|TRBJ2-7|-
CASSYGGGAEGYEQYF
TGTGCCAGCAGTTACGGCGGGGGAGCCGAGGGCTACGAGCAGTACTTC
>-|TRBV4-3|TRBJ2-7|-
CASSQAGRGSYEQYF
TGCGCCAGCAGCCAAGCGGGCAGGGGTTCCTACGAGCAGTACTTC
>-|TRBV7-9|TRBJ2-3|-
CASSRGWNTQYF
TGTGCCAGCAGCAGAGGATGGAATACGCAGTATTTT
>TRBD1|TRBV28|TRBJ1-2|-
CASSLQGARGYTF
TGTGCCAGCAGTTTACAGGGGGCGCGTGGCTACACCTTC
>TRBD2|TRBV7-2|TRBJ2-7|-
CASSPGRGSASRYEQYF
TGTGCCAGCTCTCCTGGGCGGGGGTCCGCGAGCAGATACGAGCAGTACTTC
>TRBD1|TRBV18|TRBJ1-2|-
CASSPPGTGVDGYTF
TGTGCCAGCTCACCACCGGGGACAGGGGTCGACGGCTACACCTTC
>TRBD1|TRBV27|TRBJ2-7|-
CASSLMGQGYEQYF
TGTGCCAGCAGTTTAATGGGACAGGGCTACGAGCAGTACTTC
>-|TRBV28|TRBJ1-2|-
CASSLTGNYGYTF
TGTGCCAGCAGTTTAACGGGGAACTATGGCTACACCTTC
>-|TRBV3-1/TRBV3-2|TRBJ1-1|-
CASSQELVRDEAFF
TGTGCCAGCAGCCAAGAGCTAGTGCGCGATGAAGCTTTCTTT
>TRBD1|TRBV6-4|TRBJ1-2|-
CASSDGTGLRGYTF
TGTGCCAGCAGTGACGGGACAGGGCTTCGAGGCTACACCTTC
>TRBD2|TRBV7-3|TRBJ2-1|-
CASSFSGIGDEQFF
TGTGCCAGCAGCTTTAGCGGGATTGGCGATGAGCAGTTCTTC
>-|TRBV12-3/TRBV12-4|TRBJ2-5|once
CASRGGVQETQYF
TGTGCCAGCAGAGGCGGCGTCCAAGAGACCCAGTACTTC
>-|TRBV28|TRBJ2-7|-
CASSLTGHDYEQYF
TGTGCCAGCAGTTTAACAGGACACGACTACGAGCAGTACTTC
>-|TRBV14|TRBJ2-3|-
CASRKMGGPDTQYF
TGTGCCAGCAGGAAAATGGGGGGGCCAGATACGCAGTATTTT
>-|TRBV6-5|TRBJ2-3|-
CASSLGSTLGDTQYF
TGTGCCAGCAGCCTCGGGTCTACCCTCGGGGATACGCAGTATTTT
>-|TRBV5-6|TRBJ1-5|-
CASSLGGGDQPQHF
TGTGCCAGCAGCTTGGGGGGGGGCGACCAGCCCCAGCATTTT
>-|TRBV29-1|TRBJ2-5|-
CSVAASYQETQYF
TGCAGCGTGGCCGCTAGCTACCAAGAGACCCAGTACTTC